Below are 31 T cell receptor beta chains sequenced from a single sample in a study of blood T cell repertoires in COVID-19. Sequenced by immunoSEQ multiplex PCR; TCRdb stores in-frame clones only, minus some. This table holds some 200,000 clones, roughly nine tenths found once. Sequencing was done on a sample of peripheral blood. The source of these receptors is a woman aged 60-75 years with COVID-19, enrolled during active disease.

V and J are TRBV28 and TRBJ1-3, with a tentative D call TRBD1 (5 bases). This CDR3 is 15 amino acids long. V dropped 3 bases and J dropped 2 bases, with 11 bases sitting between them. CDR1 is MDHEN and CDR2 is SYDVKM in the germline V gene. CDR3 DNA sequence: TGTGCCAGCAGTTTGCCCCCAGGGCCTGGAAACACCATATATTTT. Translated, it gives CASSLPPGPGNTIYF.

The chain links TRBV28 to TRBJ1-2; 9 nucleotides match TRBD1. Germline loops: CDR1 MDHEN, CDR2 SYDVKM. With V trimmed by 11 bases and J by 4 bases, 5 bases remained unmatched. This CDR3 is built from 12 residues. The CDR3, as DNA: TGTGCCGGATCGACAGGGGGCTATGGCTACACCTTC. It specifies CAGSTGGYGYTF.

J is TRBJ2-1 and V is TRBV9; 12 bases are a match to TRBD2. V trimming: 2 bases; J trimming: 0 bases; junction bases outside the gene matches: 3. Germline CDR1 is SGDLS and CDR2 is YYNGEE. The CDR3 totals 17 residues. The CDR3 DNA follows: TGTGCCAGCAGCGTGTGGACTAGCGGGACCTCCTACAATGAGCAGTTCTTC. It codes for CASSVWTSGTSYNEQFF.

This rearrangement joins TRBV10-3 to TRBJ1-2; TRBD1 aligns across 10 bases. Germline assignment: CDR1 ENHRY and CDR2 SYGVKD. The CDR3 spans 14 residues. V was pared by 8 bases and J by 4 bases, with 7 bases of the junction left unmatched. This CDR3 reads CAIDRGTGVYGYTF. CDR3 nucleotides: TGTGCCATCGACCGCGGGACAGGGGTCTATGGCTACACCTTC.

The CDR3 loop is CASSLRPQSSGSFYEQYF. The DNA of the CDR3 is TGTGCCAGCAGCCTGCGGCCCCAGAGTAGCGGGAGTTTCTACGAGCAGTACTTC. This chain connects TRBV11-2 to TRBJ2-7; 9 bases line up with TRBD2. V lost 5 bases and J lost 3; bases outside the gene matches: 17. The CDR3 is made up of 18 amino acids. Germline CDR1 reads SGHAT; CDR2 reads FQNNGV.

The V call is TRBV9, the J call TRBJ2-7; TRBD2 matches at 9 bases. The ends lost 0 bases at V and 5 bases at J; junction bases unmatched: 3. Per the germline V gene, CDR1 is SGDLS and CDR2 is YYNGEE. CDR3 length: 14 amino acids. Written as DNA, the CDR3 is TGTGCCAGCAGCGTAGTTAGCGGGAGCGACGAGCAGTACTTC. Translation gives CASSVVSGSDEQYF.

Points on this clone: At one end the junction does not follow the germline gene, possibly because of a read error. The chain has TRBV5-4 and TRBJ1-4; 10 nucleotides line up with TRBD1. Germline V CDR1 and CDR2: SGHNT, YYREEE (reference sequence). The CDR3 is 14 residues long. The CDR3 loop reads CASSLAVVGTGVVF. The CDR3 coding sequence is TGTGCCAGCAGCTTGGCCGTCGTGGGGACAGGGGTGGTTTTT.

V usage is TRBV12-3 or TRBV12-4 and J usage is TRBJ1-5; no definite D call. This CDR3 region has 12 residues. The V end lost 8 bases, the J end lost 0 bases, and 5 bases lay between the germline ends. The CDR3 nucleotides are TGTGCCAGCCGGGATAGCAATCAGCCCCAGCATTTT. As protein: CASRDSNQPQHF.

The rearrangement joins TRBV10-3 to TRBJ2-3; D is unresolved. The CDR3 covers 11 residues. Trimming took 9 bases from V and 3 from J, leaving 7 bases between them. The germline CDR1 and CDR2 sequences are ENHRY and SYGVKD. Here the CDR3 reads CAIKKTDTQYF. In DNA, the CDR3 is TGTGCCATTAAAAAAACAGATACGCAGTATTTT.

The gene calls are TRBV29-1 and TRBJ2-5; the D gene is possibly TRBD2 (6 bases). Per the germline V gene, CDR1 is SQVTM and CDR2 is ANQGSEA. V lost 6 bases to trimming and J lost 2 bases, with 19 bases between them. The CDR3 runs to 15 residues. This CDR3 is CSVPLEGWEQETQYF. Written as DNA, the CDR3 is TGCAGCGTCCCCCTGGAGGGATGGGAGCAAGAGACCCAGTACTTC.

Here the CDR3 reads CASSYPRDPLHF. The CDR3 DNA is TGTGCCAGCAGTTACCCCAGGGATCCCCTCCACTTT. This chain connects TRBV6-6 to TRBJ1-6; D possibly corresponds to TRBD1 (5 bases). The CDR3 sequence is 12 residues long. Germline CDR1 MNHNY, CDR2 SVGAGI (reference sequence). V was trimmed by 2 bases and J by 13 bases, leaving 9 bases between them.

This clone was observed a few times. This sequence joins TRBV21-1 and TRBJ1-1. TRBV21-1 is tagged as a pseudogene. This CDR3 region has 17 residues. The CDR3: CASSKPSGSLMNTEAFF. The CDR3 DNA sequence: TGTGCCAGCAGCAAACCCTCCGGGTCCTTGATGAACACTGAAGCTTTCTTT.

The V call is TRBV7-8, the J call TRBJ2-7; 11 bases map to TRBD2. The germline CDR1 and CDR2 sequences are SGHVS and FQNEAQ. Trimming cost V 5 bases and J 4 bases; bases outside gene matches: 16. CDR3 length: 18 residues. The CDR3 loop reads CASSRITPGLAAEYEQYF. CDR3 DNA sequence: TGTGCCAGCAGCCGAATTACTCCGGGACTAGCGGCTGAATACGAGCAGTACTTC.

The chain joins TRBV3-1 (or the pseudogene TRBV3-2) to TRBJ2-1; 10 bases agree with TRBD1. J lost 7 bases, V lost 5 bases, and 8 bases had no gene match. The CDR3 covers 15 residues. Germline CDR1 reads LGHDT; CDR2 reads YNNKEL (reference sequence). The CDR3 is CASSEGDRGWNEQFF. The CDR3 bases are TGTGCCAGCAGCGAAGGGGACAGGGGTTGGAATGAGCAGTTCTTC.

As DNA, the CDR3 is TGTGCCAGCACCCGGGCGGGGGGGAGTATGGAGACCCAGTACTTC. Its protein is CASTRAGGSMETQYF. The gene calls are TRBV11-2 and TRBJ2-5; TRBD2 matches at 9 bases. This CDR3 is 15 amino acids long. CDR1 is SGHAT, CDR2 FQNNGV, per germline. Trimming cost V 7 bases and J 5 bases; bases outside gene matches: 11.

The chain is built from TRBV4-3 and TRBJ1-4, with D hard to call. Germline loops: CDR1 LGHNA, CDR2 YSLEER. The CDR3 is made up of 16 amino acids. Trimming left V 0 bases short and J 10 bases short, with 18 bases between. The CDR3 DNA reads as TGCGCCAGCAGCCAAGATTATCCGTTTCCGGGAGGAAAACTGTTTTTT. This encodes CASSQDYPFPGGKLFF.

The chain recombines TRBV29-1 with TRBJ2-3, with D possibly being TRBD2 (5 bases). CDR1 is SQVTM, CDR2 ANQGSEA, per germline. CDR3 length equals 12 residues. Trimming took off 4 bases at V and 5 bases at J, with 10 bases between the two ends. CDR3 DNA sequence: TGCAGCGTTGCCTTCGGGGTAGATACGCAGTATTTT. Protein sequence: CSVAFGVDTQYF.

Here the CDR3 reads CASSSDRLYGYTF. For the CDR3, the DNA is TGTGCCAGCAGTTCGGACAGGCTCTATGGCTACACCTTC. This chain links TRBV12-3 or TRBV12-4 with TRBJ1-2; 7 nucleotides match TRBD1. The CDR3 sequence is 13 residues long. The V gene end was trimmed by 4 bases and the J gene end by 4 bases; junction bases not matched to a gene: 3.

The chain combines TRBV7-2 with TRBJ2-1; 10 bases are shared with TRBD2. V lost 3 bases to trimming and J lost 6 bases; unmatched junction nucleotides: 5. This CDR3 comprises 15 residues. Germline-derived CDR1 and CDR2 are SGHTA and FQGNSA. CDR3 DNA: TGTGCCAGCAGCTTCGGGACTAGCGAGGGCAATGAGCAGTTCTTC. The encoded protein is CASSFGTSEGNEQFF.

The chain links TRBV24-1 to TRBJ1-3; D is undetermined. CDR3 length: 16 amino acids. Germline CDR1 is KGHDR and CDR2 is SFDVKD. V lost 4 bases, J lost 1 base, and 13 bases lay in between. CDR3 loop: CATSELGPLSGNTIYF. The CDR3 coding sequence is TGTGCCACCAGTGAGCTGGGCCCACTGTCTGGAAACACCATATATTTT.

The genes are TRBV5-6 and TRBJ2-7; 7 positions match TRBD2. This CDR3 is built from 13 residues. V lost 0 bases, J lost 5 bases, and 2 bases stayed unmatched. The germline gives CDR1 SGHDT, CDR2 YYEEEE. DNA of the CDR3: TGTGCCAGCAGCTTGGGCGGGAGTGACGAGCAGTACTTC. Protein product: CASSLGGSDEQYF.

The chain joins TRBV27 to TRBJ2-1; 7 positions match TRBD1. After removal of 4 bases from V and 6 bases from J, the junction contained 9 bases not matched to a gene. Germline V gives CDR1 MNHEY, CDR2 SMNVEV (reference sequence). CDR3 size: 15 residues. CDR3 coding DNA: TGTGCCAGCAGTTCGCCCGGGACAGTGGGCAATGAGCAGTTCTTC. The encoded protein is CASSSPGTVGNEQFF.

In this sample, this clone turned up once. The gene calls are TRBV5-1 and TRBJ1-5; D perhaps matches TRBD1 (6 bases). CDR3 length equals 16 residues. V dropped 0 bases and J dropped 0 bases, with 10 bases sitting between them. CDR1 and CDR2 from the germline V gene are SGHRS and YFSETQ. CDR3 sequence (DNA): TGCGCCAGCAGCTTGGCCCCGACAGGTAGCAATCAGCCCCAGCATTTT. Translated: CASSLAPTGSNQPQHF.

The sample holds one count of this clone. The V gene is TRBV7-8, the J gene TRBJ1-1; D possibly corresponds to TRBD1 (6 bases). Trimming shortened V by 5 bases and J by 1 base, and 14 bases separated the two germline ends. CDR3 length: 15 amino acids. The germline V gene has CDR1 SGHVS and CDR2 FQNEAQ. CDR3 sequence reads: CASSRTEQGNTEAFF. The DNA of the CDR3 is TGTGCCAGCAGCCGCACGGAACAGGGGAACACTGAAGCTTTCTTT.

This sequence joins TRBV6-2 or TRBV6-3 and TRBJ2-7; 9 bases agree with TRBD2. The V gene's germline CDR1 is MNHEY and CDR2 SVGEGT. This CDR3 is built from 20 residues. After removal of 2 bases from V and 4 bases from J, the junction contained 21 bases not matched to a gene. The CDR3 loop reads CASSYPPLGTSPDRGYEQYF. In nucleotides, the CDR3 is TGTGCCAGCAGTTACCCACCCCTCGGGACTAGCCCTGACCGTGGGTACGAGCAGTACTTC.

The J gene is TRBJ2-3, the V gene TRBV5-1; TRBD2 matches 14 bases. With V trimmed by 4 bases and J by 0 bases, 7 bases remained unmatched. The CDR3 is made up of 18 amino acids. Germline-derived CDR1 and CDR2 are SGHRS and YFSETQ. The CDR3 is CASSVGLAGATSTDTQYF. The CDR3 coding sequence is TGCGCCAGCAGCGTGGGACTAGCGGGAGCCACTAGCACAGATACGCAGTATTTT.

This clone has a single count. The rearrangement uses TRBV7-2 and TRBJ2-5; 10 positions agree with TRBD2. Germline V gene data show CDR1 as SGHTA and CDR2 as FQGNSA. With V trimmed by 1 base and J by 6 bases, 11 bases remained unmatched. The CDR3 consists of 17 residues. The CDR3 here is CASSLVRAGGPLKTQYF. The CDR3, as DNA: TGTGCCAGCAGCTTAGTGAGAGCGGGAGGGCCTTTGAAGACCCAGTACTTC.

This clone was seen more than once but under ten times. CDR3 protein: CASSQAREESEAFF. The CDR3 DNA follows: TGCGCCAGCAGCCAAGCCAGGGAGGAGTCTGAAGCTTTCTTT. The rearrangement joins TRBV4-3 to TRBJ1-1; D possibly corresponds to TRBD1 (5 bases). The germline CDR1 and CDR2 sequences are LGHNA and YSLEER. This CDR3 has 14 amino acids. V was pared by 1 base and J by 6 bases, with 12 bases between.

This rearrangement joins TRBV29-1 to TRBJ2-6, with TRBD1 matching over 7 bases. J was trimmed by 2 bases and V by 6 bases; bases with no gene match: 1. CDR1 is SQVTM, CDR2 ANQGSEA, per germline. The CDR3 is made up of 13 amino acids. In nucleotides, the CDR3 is TGCAGCGTAACAGGGGCTGGGGCCAACGTCCTGACTTTC. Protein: CSVTGAGANVLTF.

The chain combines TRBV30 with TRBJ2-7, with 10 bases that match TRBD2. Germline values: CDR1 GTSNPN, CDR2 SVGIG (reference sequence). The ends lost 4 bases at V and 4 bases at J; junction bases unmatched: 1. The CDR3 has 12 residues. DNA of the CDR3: TGTGCCTGGACTAGCGGGAGTTACGAGCAGTACTTC. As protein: CAWTSGSYEQYF.

The CDR3 sequence: CASSYEGGRRNEQYF. CDR3 DNA: TGTGCCAGCAGTTATGAGGGAGGGAGGAGAAACGAGCAGTACTTC. The chain links TRBV6-5 to TRBJ2-7; 7 bases are shared with TRBD2. From germline, CDR1 is MNHEY and CDR2 SVGAGI. With V trimmed by 3 bases and J by 5 bases, 10 bases remained unmatched. The CDR3 totals 15 residues.